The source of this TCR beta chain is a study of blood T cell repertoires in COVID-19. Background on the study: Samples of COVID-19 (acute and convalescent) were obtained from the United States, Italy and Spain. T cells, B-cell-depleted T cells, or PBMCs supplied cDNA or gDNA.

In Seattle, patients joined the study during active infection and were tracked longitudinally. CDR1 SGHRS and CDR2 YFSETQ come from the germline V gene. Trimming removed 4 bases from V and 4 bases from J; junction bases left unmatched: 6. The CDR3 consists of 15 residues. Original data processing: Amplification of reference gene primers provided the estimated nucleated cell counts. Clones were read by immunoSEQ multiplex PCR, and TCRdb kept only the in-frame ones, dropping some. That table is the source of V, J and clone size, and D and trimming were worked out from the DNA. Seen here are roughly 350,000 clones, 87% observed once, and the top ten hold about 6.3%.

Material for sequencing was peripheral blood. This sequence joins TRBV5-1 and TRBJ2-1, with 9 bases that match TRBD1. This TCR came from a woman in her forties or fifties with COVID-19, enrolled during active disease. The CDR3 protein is CASSAGQGPYNEQFF. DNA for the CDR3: TGCGCCAGCAGCGCAGGACAGGGGCCATACAATGAGCAGTTCTTC.